This T cell receptor (beta chain) was found in a study of shared clonotypes between healthy human individuals (TCRdb year 2020). Context from the whole study: Two women and a few men aged 18 to 49 years were included in the cohort. Per donor, three plates each were used for CD4 naive and CD4 memory, two for CD8 naive, and one for CD8 memory. To estimate repertoire size and how much clonotype sharing occurs between individuals, the study deeply sequenced the blood TCR repertoires of several healthy adults. To increase sequencing depth and limit assay-specific biases, TCR repertoire library preparation and sequencing were carried out by different laboratories using diverse techniques. Between about 0.8 and 9 billion PBMCs per donor were obtained by leukapheresis.

In the case of this clone: Its cognate antigen has yet to be identified. There are no base qualities to consult, and no much larger clone falls within one base.

Its CDR3 holds 15 amino acids, cysteine through phenylalanine. Just the 45-base CDR3 DNA is kept, in frame starting at base 1. The germline V gene gives CDR1 as SGHTA and CDR2 as FQGNSA. V is shortened by 5 bases, J by 8 bases, and the region joining them spans 18 bases. Overall results and qualifications from the work: Based on pairwise subsampling, the degree of clonotype sharing among donors was expected to be affected by sequencing depth. Because the study included a small number of donors, the genetic and exposure-history diversity represented was limited. Sampling was limited to blood, and TCR repertoires in tissue likely differ from TCR repertoires in blood. When four donors were compared, the shared fraction of clonotypes was 5% to 6.5% for naive CD4, over 3% for naive CD8, 2.3% for memory CD4, and 0.35% to 0.4% for memory CD8. Naive subsets generally had larger estimated clonotype richness than memory subsets. Compared with non-shared clonotypes, clonotypes shared by all four sorted-subset donors had higher generation probabilities. Even with the large sequencing depth, rarefaction of the sorted-subset datasets indicated that sequencing was incomplete.

TCR CDR3 regions were amplified from genomic DNA by multiplex PCR using the deep immunoSEQ assay. For each cell subset, the extracted genomic DNA was distributed evenly across all wells of several immunoSEQ 96-well plates, and each plate served as one replicate. Each replicate PCR for sorted subsets received 200 ng genomic DNA, equal to about 29,000 T cell genomes. The purified libraries were quantified using a Qubit 3.0 fluorometer, sized with a Bioanalyzer 2100, and then quantified again using the KAPA Library Quantification kit. Each immunoSEQ 96-well plate was sequenced on its own single-read 150-cycle Illumina NextSeq 550 flow cell. The authors processed their data as follows. Because only junctional sequences without quality scores were contained in the immunoSEQ output, filtering matching that applied to full-length reads could not be performed. Sequences were annotated with PyIR, a Python wrapper for IgBLAST v1.9, using IMGT germline references to assign V/J genes and CDR3. Reads were filtered out if the reads had weak V/J assignments (E-value above 1e-6), no CDR3, stop codons, out-of-frame junctions, or ambiguous translated residues. V3J clonotypes were defined by identical inferred V gene, J gene, and CDR3 amino acid sequence. Percentage overlap between repertoires was computed as shared unique clonotypes divided by the size of the smaller repertoire. RTK rarefaction, the Chao1 estimator, and Recon v2.1 estimates of unobserved clonotypes were used to assess repertoire richness. For all TCRbeta clonotypes obtained by the gDNA method from a handful of donors, generation probabilities were computed with OLGA. In its TCRdb copy, this immuneACCESS table keeps in-frame sequences only and misses some clones. Where compared with another copy, unresolved V genes explain less than half of these, and the others have no known cause. V and J calls and clone size are those listed in that table; D and trimming were worked out from the DNA. The sample table holds about 1 million clones, of which around 76% were seen once. The biggest ten clones account for 1.4% of the sample.

Healthy HIV-negative adults with no recently reported acute infections or vaccinations were included as donors. Every donor was a Caucasian adult living in Nashville, Tennessee, USA. CD4+ T cells were enriched by magnetic negative selection, after which naive cells were positively selected on CD45RA and the negative fraction was taken as the memory subset. Blood was collected by leukapheresis, and PBMCs were isolated by Ficoll-Histopaque density gradient centrifugation and then cryopreserved in liquid nitrogen vapor phase. Purity and quantity of every magnetically sorted T cell population were checked by analytical flow cytometry. Each sorted fraction had its genomic DNA isolated and then quantified by UV absorbance on a Nanodrop 2000c.

The sample comprised memory CD4+ T cells sorted from blood. The cell subset or site label of this sample denotes: CD45RA-negative fraction. Recombination connected TRBV7-2 to TRBJ1-4; a tentative D match to TRBD1 spans 5 bases. The sequence was collected from a man younger than 30 in good health. The CDR3 region reads CASSPGARAAEKLFF. The DNA sequence follows: TGTGCCAGCAGCCCTGGGGCCAGGGCGGCCGAAAAACTGTTTTTT.